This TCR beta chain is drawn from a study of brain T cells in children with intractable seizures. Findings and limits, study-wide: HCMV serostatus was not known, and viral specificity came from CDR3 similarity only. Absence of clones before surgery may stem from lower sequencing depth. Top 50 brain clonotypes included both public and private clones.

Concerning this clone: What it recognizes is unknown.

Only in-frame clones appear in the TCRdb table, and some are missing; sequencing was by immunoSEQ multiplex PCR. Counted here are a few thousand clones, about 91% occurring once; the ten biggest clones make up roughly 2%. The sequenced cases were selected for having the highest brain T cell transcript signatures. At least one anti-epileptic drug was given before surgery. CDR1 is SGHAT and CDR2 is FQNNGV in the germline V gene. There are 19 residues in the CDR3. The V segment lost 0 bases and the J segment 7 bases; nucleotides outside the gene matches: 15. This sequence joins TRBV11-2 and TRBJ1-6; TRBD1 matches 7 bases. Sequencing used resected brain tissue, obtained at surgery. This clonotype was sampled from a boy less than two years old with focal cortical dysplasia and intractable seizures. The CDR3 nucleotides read TGTGCCAGCAGCTTAGATCGGGTTAACAGGGGCCTTTTAAATTCACCCCTCCACTTT. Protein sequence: CASSLDRVNRGLLNSPLHF.